This T cell receptor (beta chain) was observed in a study of response to subunit inactivated influenza vaccine. Findings and limits, study-wide: Authors suggested that a seasonal influenza vaccination recruits few new T cells each time.

Germline V CDR1 and CDR2: SQVTM, ANQGSEA. V gave up 4 bases and J gave up 4 bases; unmatched junction bases: 9. The CDR3 runs 14 residues. This clonotype was seen at least ten times. The antigen is not known. MiXCR was run by TCRdb on the RT-PCR reads, yielding one entry per CDR3 protein. The sample carries 490,000 or so distinct CDR3 sequences, approximately 7.6% recorded once. This chain uses TRBV29-1 with TRBJ2-7, with 8 bases matching TRBD2. The sequence was obtained from a man aged 45-69 years who received an inactivated influenza vaccine. The source material was PBMCs from blood, sampled around 25 months after vaccination. The CDR3 nucleotides are TGCAGCGTTGTTAGAGCGGGGGTAGGTTACGAGCAGTACTTC. Amino acid sequence: CSVVRAGVGYEQYF.